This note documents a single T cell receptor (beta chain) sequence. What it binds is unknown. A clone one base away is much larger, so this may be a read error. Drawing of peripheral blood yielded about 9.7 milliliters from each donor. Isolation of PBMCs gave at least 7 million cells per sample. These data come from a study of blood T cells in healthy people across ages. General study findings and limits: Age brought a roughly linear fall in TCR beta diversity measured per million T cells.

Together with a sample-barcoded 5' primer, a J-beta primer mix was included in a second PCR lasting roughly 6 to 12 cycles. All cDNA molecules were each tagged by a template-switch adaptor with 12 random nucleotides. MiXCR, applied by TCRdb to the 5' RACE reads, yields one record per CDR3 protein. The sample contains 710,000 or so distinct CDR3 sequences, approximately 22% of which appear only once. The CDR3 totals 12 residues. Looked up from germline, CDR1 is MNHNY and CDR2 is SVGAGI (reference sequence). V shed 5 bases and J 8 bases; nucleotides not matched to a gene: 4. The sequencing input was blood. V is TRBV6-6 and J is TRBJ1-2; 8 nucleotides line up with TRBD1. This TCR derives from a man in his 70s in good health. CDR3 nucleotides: TGTGCCAGCAGTAAAACAGGGGGGGGCTACACCTTC. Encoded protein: CASSKTGGGYTF.